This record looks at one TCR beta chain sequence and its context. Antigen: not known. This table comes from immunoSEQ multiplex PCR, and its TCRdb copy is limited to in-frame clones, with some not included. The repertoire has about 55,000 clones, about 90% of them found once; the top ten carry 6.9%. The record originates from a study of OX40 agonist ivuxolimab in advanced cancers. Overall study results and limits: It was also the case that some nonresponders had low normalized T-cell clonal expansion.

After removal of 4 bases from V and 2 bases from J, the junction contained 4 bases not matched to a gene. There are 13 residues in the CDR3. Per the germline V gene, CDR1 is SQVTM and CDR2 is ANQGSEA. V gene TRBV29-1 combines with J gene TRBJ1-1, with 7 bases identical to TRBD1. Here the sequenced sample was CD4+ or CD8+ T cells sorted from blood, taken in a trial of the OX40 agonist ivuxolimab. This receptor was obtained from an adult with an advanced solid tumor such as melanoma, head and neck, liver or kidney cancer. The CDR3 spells CSVVGTVNTEAFF. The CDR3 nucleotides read TGCAGCGTTGTGGGGACAGTCAACACTGAAGCTTTCTTT.